Given below is one T cell receptor beta chain in context. The data were taken from a study of cytomegalovirus exposure and HLA in healthy donors. Looked up from germline, CDR1 is MNHEY and CDR2 is SMNVEV (reference sequence). This CDR3 comprises 13 residues. V gave up 8 bases and J gave up 3 bases; unmatched junction bases: 3. The study ran its PCR with 60 Vbeta and 13 Jbeta primers. Generated by immunoSEQ multiplex PCR, the TCRdb table keeps only in-frame clones and is missing some. The sample has roughly 69,000 clones; about 78% are singletons. The receptor was isolated from a man aged 18-30 years in good health and CMV-seronegative. The rearrangement joins TRBV27 to TRBJ1-5; 8 bases fit TRBD1. Sequencing was done on a sample of PBMCs. The CDR3 protein is CASRTGLNQPQHF. CDR3 sequence (DNA): TGTGCCAGCCGGACAGGGCTCAATCAGCCCCAGCATTTT.